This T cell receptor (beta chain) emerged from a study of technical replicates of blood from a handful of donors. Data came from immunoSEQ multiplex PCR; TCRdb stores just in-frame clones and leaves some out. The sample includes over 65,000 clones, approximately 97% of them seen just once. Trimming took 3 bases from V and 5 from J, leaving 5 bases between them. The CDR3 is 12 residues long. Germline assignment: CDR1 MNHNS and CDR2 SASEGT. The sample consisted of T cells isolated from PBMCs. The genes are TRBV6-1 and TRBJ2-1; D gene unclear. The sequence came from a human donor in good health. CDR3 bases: TGTGCCAGCAGTGATTATGACAATGAGCAGTTCTTC. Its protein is CASSDYDNEQFF.